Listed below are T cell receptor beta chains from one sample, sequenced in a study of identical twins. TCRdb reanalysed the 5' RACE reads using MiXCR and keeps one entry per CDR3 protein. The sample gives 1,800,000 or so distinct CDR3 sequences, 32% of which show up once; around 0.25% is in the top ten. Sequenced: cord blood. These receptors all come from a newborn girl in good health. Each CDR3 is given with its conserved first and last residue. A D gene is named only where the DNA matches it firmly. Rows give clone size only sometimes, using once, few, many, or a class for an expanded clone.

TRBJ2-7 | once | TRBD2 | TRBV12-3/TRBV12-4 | TGTGCCAGCAGCCCGAGCGGGGGGGATTTTTACGAGCAGTACTTC | CASSPSGGDFYEQYF
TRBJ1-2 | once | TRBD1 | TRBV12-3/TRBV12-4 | TGTGCCGGCAGACCAGACAGGGGGAAATATGGCTACACCTTC | CAGRPDRGKYGYTF
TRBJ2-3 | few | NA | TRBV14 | TGTGCCAGCAGCCACGGCAGGGCTGGCACAGATACGCAGTATTTT | CASSHGRAGTDTQYF
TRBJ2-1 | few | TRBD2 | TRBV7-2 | TGTGCCAGCAGCGCCACTAGCGGGAGTTTGTATGAGCAGTTCTTC | CASSATSGSLYEQFF
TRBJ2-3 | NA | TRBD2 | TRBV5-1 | TGCGCCAGCAGCATCCAGCGGGGGCGAGATACGCAGTATTTT | CASSIQRGRDTQYF
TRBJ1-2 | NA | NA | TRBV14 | TGTGCCAGCAGCCAAGCCCCCCGGTTGGGCTACACCTTC | CASSQAPRLGYTF
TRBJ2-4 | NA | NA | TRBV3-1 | TGTGCCAGCAGCCAACCTCTCTTCGGTGGCGGATTAAAAAAAAACATTCAGTACTTC | CASSQPLFGGGLKKNIQYF
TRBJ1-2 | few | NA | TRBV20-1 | TGCAGTGCTAGAGCGTTTAAGCAGCCTTTTAACTATGGCTACACCTTC | CSARAFKQPFNYGYTF
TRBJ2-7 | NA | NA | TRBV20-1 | TGCAGTGCCGCTAGGCCTGGATACGAGCAGTACTTC | CSAARPGYEQYF
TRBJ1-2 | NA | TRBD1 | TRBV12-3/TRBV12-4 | TGTGCCAGCAGTTTCGACAGGGAGTATGGCTACACCTTC | CASSFDREYGYTF
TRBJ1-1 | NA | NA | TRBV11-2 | TGTGCCAGCAGCTTAGCCCACGGGGCGGGAAACACTGAAGCTTTCTTT | CASSLAHGAGNTEAFF
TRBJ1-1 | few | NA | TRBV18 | TGTGCCAGCTCACCACCGGGAACCGGAGCTTTCTTT | CASSPPGTGAFF
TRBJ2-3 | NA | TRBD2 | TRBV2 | TGTGCCAGCAGGGGACTAGAAACAGATACGCAGTATTTT | CASRGLETDTQYF
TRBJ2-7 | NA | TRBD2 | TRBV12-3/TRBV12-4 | TGTGCCAGCAGTTTAACGTCGAGGGGACTAGCTAGCTCCTACGAGCAGTACTTC | CASSLTSRGLASSYEQYF
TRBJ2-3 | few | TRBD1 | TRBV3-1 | TGTGCCAGCAGCCAAGATCGCAGGGGGTCAGATACGCAGTATTTT | CASSQDRRGSDTQYF
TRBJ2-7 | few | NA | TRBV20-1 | TGCAGTGCTAGTAGCGGACAGTCCTACGAGCAGTACTTC | CSASSGQSYEQYF
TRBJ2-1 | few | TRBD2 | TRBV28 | TGTGCCAGCAGCCTTTTAAGCGGGAGTGAGCAGTTCTTC | CASSLLSGSEQFF
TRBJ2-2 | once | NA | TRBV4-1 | TGCGCCAGCAGCCAAGAGACCGGACATGACACCGGGGAGCTGTTTTTT | CASSQETGHDTGELFF
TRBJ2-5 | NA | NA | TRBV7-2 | TGTGCCAGCAGCTCCTTAGTTTTGGAGACCCAGTACTTC | CASSSLVLETQYF
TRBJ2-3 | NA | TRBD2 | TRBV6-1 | TGTGCCAGCAGTGAAACCGGGACTACCCGAGAAGTACGGTATTTT | CASSETGTTREVRYF
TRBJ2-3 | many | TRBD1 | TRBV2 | TGTGCCAGCAGGGACAGGGCTAGCACAGATACGCAGTATTTT | CASRDRASTDTQYF
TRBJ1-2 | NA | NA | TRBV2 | TGTGCCAGCAGCCTCCAGGGGAACTGTGGCTACACCTTC | CASSLQGNCGYTF
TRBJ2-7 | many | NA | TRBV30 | TGTGCCTGGAGCGTGGTTTTGACAGATGGCGAGCAGTACTTC | CAWSVVLTDGEQYF
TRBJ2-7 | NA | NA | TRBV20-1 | TGCAGTGCTAGACAGCGGACAGCCTCCTCCTACGAGCAGTACTTC | CSARQRTASSYEQYF
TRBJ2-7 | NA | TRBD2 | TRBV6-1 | TGTGCCAGCAGTGGATGGACTAGCGGATATTTCTACGAGCAGTACTTC | CASSGWTSGYFYEQYF
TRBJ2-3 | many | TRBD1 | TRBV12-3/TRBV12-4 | TGTGCCAGCAGTTTGGGGACAGGGGCAGATACGCAGTATTTT | CASSLGTGADTQYF
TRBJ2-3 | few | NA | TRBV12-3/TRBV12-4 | TGTGCCAGCAGTTTCCAGGGGGAGGGCACAGATACGCAGTATTTT | CASSFQGEGTDTQYF
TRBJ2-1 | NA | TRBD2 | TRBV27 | TGTGCCAGCAGTCCCAGTAGCGGGGGCCCGTACAATGAGCAGTTCTTC | CASSPSSGGPYNEQFF
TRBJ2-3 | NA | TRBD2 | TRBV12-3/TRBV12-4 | TGTGCCAGCAGTTTATTATCAGCGGGGCTCACAGATACGCAGTATTTT | CASSLLSAGLTDTQYF
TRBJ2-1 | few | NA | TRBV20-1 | TGCAGTGCTAGAGATTACCTCGGGTACAATGAGCAGTTCTTC | CSARDYLGYNEQFF
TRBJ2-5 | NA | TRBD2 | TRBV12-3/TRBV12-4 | TGTGCCAGCAGTACCAGCGGGAGAGACCAAGAGACCCAGTACTTC | CASSTSGRDQETQYF
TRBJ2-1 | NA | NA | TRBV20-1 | TGCAGTGCTCTCCGTGTTGAAACGCAGGGGGGGAATGAGCAGTTCTTC | CSALRVETQGGNEQFF
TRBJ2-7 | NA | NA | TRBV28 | TGTGCCAGCAGTTTATTCCGACAGGCCTACGAGCGGTACTTC | CASSLFRQAYERYF
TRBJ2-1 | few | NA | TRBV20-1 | TGCAGTGCTCGGACCCCTCTCAGGAATGAGCAGTTCTTC | CSARTPLRNEQFF
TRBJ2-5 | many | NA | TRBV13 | TGTGCCAGCAGCTCTCCCCTCGAAGAGACCCAGTACTTC | CASSSPLEETQYF
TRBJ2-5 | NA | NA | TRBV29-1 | TGCAGCGTTGAGCCCCTTACCGGGACGTACTTC | CSVEPLTGTYF
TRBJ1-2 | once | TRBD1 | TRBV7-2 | TGTGCCAGCCGTAACCGAGGGACAGGGATTTATGGCTACACCTTC | CASRNRGTGIYGYTF
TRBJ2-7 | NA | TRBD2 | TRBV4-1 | TGCGCCACCGGACTAGCGGATTCTTACGAGCAGTACTTC | CATGLADSYEQYF
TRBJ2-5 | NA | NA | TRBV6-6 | TGTGCCAGCAGTCCCGGGTCGGCCCAGTACTTC | CASSPGSAQYF
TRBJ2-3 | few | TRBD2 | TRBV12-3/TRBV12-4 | TGTGCCAGCAGACCAGGGAGCGGGGCTTCAGATACGCAGTATTTT | CASRPGSGASDTQYF
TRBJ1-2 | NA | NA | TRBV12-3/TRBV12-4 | TGTGTCAGCAGTCCGGAGGCTAGATATGGCTACACCTTC | CVSSPEARYGYTF
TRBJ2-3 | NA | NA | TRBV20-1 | TGCAGAGGCCTGTCCCTTGTCGGGGAGGTTGCAGATACGCAGTATTTT | CRGLSLVGEVADTQYF
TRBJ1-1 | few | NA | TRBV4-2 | TGTGCCAGCAGCCAAGAGACAGGAATTTCCACTGAAGCTTTCTTT | CASSQETGISTEAFF
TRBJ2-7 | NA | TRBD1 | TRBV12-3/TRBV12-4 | TGTGCCAGCAAACAGGGGTCCGCCTACAATGAGCAGTACTTC | CASKQGSAYNEQYF
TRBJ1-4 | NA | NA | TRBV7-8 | TGTGCCAGCAGCCCCCGACAGGACCTACCTAATGAAAAACTGTTTTTT | CASSPRQDLPNEKLFF
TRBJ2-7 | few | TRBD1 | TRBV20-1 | TGCAGTGCACCACAGGGGGCGGTCAACGAGCAGTACTTC | CSAPQGAVNEQYF
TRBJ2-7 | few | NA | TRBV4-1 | TGCGCCAGCAGCCAAGCTCCTATCTACGAGCAGTACTTC | CASSQAPIYEQYF
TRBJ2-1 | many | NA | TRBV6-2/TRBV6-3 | TGTGCCAGCAGTTACTCCCGTTACAATGAGCAGTTCTTC | CASSYSRYNEQFF
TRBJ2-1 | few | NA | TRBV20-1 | TGCAGTGCTAGTAGGGCCAGGCGGTACTCCTACAATGAGCAGTTCTTC | CSASRARRYSYNEQFF
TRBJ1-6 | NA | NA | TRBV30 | TGTGCCTGGAAGACTGGGAATTCACCCCTCCACTTT | CAWKTGNSPLHF
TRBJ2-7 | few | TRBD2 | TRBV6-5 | TGTGCCAGCAGTTACACGACCAGCGGGAGGGCTTACGAGCAGTACTTC | CASSYTTSGRAYEQYF
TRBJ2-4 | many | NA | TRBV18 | TGTGCCAGCTCACCAGGACGAAACATTCAGTACTTC | CASSPGRNIQYF
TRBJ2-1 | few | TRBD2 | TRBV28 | TGTGCCAGCAGTTTACCGCTAGCGGGAGTAGGCTACAATGAGCAGTTCTTC | CASSLPLAGVGYNEQFF
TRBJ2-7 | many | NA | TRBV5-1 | TGCGCCAGCAGCTTCTTAGCCGACTCCTACGAGCAGTACTTC | CASSFLADSYEQYF